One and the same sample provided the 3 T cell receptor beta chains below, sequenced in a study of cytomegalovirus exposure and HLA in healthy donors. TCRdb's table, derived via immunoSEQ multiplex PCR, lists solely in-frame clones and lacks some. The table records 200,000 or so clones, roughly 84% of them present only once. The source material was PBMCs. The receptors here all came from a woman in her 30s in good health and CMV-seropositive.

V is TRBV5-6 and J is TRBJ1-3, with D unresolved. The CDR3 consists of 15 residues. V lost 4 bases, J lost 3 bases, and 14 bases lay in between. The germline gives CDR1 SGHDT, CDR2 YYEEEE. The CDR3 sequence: CASSPNSADGNTIYF. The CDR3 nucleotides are TGTGCCAGCAGCCCAAACTCGGCGGATGGAAACACCATATATTTT.

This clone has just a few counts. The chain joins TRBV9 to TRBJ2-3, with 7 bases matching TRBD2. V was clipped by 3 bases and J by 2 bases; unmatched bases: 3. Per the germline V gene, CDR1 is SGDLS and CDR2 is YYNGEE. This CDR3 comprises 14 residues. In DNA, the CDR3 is TGTGCCAGCAGCGCGGGAGGTGTCACAGATACGCAGTATTTT. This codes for CASSAGGVTDTQYF.

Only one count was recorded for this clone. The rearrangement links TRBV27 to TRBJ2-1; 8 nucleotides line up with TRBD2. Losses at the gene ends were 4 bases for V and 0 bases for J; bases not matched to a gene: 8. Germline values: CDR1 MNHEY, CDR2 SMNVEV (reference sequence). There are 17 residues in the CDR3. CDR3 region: CASSSPGSGVSYNEQFF. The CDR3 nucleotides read TGTGCCAGCAGTTCCCCGGGTAGCGGGGTCTCCTACAATGAGCAGTTCTTC.